This passage covers 4 T cell receptor beta chains from one sample sequenced in a study of metastatic and nonmetastatic thyroid tumors. TCRdb reprocessed the PCR reads via MiXCR. The sample holds 25,000 to 30,000 clones, around a quarter seen once. Among the patients, none had received any treatment before thyroid surgery. The sequencing sample was made of blood. The receptors stem from a female donor with papillary thyroid cancer or a benign thyroid nodule (not recorded which). Some clones in this sample may be carry-over from other donors' samples.

The chain couples TRBV20-1 to TRBJ2-3; no definite D call. The CDR3 has 15 residues. Between the trimmed V and J ends, which lost 3 bases and 3 bases, there was a span of 16 bases. The germline CDR1 and CDR2 sequences are DFQATT and SNEGSKA (reference sequence). This chain's CDR3 is CSARVGRWATDTQYF. DNA of the CDR3: TGCAGTGCTAGGGTGGGCAGGTGGGCGACAGATACGCAGTATTTT.

The chain's CDR3 is CASSTMDRAAHEQYF. The CDR3, as DNA: TGTGCCAGCAGTACGATGGACAGAGCAGCGCACGAGCAGTACTTC. This rearrangement joins TRBV6-1 to TRBJ2-7; the D gene is possibly TRBD1 (6 bases). CDR1 and CDR2 from the germline V gene are MNHNS and SASEGT. V lost 5 bases, J lost 5 bases, and 19 bases lay in between. The CDR3 is 15 residues long.

This clone showed up just a few times. The V call is TRBV28, the J call TRBJ1-1, with D hard to call. The CDR3 is 12 residues long. Trimming pared 3 bases from V and 5 bases from J, leaving 7 bases between. The germline V gene has CDR1 MDHEN and CDR2 SYDVKM. CDR3 in amino acids: CASSLIRTEAFF. CDR3 in DNA: TGTGCCAGCAGTTTGATTAGGACTGAAGCTTTCTTT.

This clone was recorded many times. The V call is TRBV19, the J call TRBJ2-1; a weak D match, TRBD1 (8 bases). This CDR3 has 15 residues. V lost 0 bases to trimming and J lost 11 bases, with 17 bases between them. Germline loops: CDR1 LNHDA, CDR2 SQIVND (reference sequence). The CDR3 spells CASSIDTGGGGQQFF. For the CDR3, the DNA is TGTGCCAGTAGTATAGATACAGGGGGGGGTGGTCAGCAGTTCTTC.